This T cell receptor (beta chain) was sequenced in a study of cytotoxic CD8 clonotypes in ibrutinib-treated CLL. Study-wide context: The group held over nine relapsed/refractory and around 14 treatment-naive patients, with under 18 IGHV unmutated.

The V and J ends lost 2 bases and 5 bases respectively, with 17 bases between them. This CDR3 spans 16 amino acids. Germline-derived CDR1 and CDR2 are MGHRA and YSYEKL. Findings and caveats of the study: Sampling time points were not equivalent between sustained-remission and progressing patients. Having risen at ibrutinib response, clonality had fallen back toward baseline by progression. Public clonotypes were uncommon and contracted or stayed stable on treatment.

With regard to this clone: No antigen is known for it.

This table comes from immunoSEQ multiplex PCR, and its TCRdb copy is limited to in-frame clones, with some not included. The sample lists fewer than 25,000 clones; around 75% were seen once. The input for sequencing was PBMCs, taken before ibrutinib treatment. J is TRBJ2-3 and V is TRBV4-1; TRBD1 is a possible D gene (7 bases). The sequence derives from a human donor with chronic lymphocytic leukemia. The CDR3: CASSQFGGGFGDTQYF. In nucleotides, the CDR3 is TGCGCCAGCAGCCAATTTGGAGGGGGCTTCGGAGATACGCAGTATTTT.